Below, 9 T cell receptor beta chains from the same sample are listed, as sequenced in a study of T cells in localized non-small cell lung cancer. The protocol was immunoSEQ multiplex PCR, while the TCRdb copy is restricted to in-frame clones and leaves out a portion. The sample consists of 25,000 to 35,000 clones, under 95% of them appearing once. This specimen was peripheral blood, taken before any cancer treatment. These receptor sequences come from a female donor of 60 years or more with stage I lung adenocarcinoma.

CDR3: CAWSVLSVNTEAFF. CDR3 nucleotides: TGTGCCTGGAGTGTACTGTCAGTGAACACTGAAGCTTTCTTT. The chain has TRBV30 and TRBJ1-1; D is undetermined. The CDR3 covers 14 residues. Germline assignment: CDR1 GTSNPN and CDR2 SVGIG (reference sequence). The V end was cut by 0 bases, the J end by 0 bases, with 8 bases between.

V usage is TRBV15 and J usage is TRBJ2-7; TRBD1 matches at 9 bases. This CDR3 is built from 15 residues. The V gene end was trimmed by 4 bases and the J gene end by 7 bases; junction bases not matched to a gene: 11. Germline-derived CDR1 and CDR2 are LNHNV and YYDKDF (reference sequence). In nucleotides, the CDR3 is TGTGCCACCAGCAACCGGGACAGGGATTACGAAGAGCAGTACTTC. Amino acid sequence: CATSNRDRDYEEQYF.

This chain uses TRBV18 with TRBJ1-2, with D possibly being TRBD1 (5 bases). Germline lookup yields CDR1 KGHSH and CDR2 LQKENI. V was clipped by 0 bases and J by 7 bases, with 9 bases between them. The CDR3 spans 13 residues. CDR3 coding DNA: TGTGCCAGCTCACCACCAGGGACCGGTGGCTACACCTTC. Translating gives CASSPPGTGGYTF.

The rearrangement uses TRBV15 and TRBJ1-1; D not certain. The CDR3 runs 15 residues. V lost 0 bases and J lost 1, with 9 bases in between. From germline, CDR1 is LNHNV and CDR2 YYDKDF (reference sequence). The CDR3 protein is CATSRDPGENTEAFF. The CDR3 coding sequence is TGTGCCACCAGCAGAGATCCAGGTGAGAACACTGAAGCTTTCTTT.

V usage is TRBV2 and J usage is TRBJ2-3; 12 bases fit TRBD2. With 7 bases clipped from V and 5 bases from J, the junction kept 7 bases outside the gene matches. The CDR3 extends over 15 amino acids. Germline assignment: CDR1 SNHLY and CDR2 FYNNEI. The CDR3 DNA is TGTGCCAGCAATAGACTAGCGGGGGATATAGATACGCAGTATTTT. The encoded protein is CASNRLAGDIDTQYF.

The chain uses TRBV30 and TRBJ1-2; a possible D gene is TRBD1 (5 bases). The germline V gene has CDR1 GTSNPN and CDR2 SVGIG (reference sequence). V lost 2 bases to trimming and J lost 5 bases, with 12 bases between them. This CDR3 is built from 13 residues. The CDR3 here is CAWSPGTGYGYTF. In DNA, the CDR3 is TGTGCCTGGAGTCCAGGGACGGGTTATGGCTACACCTTC.

The V call is TRBV10-2, the J call TRBJ2-1; 8 nucleotides match TRBD2. This CDR3 is 15 amino acids long. The germline V gene encodes CDR1 WSHSY and CDR2 SAAADI. Trimming took 6 bases from V and 10 from J; bases not matched to a gene: 14. The CDR3 bases are TGCGCCAGCAGCTCCGGGGGACTAGGATCTTACGAGCAGTTCTTC. Translating it yields CASSSGGLGSYEQFF.

The gene calls are TRBV30 and TRBJ1-2, with D maybe TRBD1 (5 bases). Trimming pared 8 bases from V and 4 bases from J, leaving 11 bases between. Germline CDR1 is GTSNPN and CDR2 is SVGIG (reference sequence). The CDR3 spans 11 residues. This CDR3 is CARGLGYGYTF. The CDR3 DNA follows: TGTGCCCGGGGGTTGGGCTATGGCTACACCTTC.

The V gene is TRBV6-5, the J gene TRBJ2-7; 7 bases map to TRBD2. The CDR3 is 15 amino acids. The junction had 9 bases not matched to a gene; V was cut back by 6 bases and J by 1 base. In germline, CDR1 is MNHEY, CDR2 SVGAGI. The CDR3 DNA reads as TGTGCCAGCAGACCCCAGGGCGGGGGATCCTACGAGCAGTACTTC. This gives the protein CASRPQGGGSYEQYF.